These 15 T cell receptor beta chains were sequenced from one sample in a study of identical twins. MiXCR was run by TCRdb on the 5' RACE reads, yielding one entry per CDR3 protein. The sample gives around 960,000 distinct CDR3 sequences, more than 9% of which show up once; around 1.5% is in the top ten. The same sample was also used in a study of yellow fever vaccine responses in identical twins.

Sequencing was done on a sample of PBMCs. These receptors were taken from a woman aged 18-29 years in good health.

A few counts support this clonotype. J is TRBJ2-3 and V is TRBV7-9; D is perhaps TRBD2 (6 bases). V was cut by 7 bases and J by 1 base, with 18 bases left in between. This CDR3 comprises 16 residues. CDR1 and CDR2 from the germline V gene are SEHNR and FQNEAQ (reference sequence). CDR3: CASNQWGDRGTDTQYF. The CDR3 DNA reads as TGTGCCAGCAACCAATGGGGGGATCGTGGCACAGATACGCAGTATTTT.

There are a few counts of this clonotype. The V gene is TRBV5-1, the J gene TRBJ2-6; either TRBD1 or TRBD2 may fit D (5 bases each). Per germline, CDR1 SGHRS and CDR2 YFSETQ. Between the trimmed V and J ends, which lost 7 bases and 0 bases, there was a span of 11 bases. CDR3 length: 15 residues. Written as DNA, the CDR3 is TGCGCCAGCCGGGACCGCATCTCTGGGGCCAACGTCCTGACTTTC. Protein: CASRDRISGANVLTF.

Many counts were recorded for this clonotype. V and J are TRBV12-3 or TRBV12-4 and TRBJ2-7; 8 bases map to TRBD1. Trimming took 6 bases from V and 3 from J; bases not matched to a gene: 4. CDR3 length: 13 amino acids. CDR3: CASSTGGYYEQYF. In DNA, the CDR3 is TGTGCCAGCAGCACAGGGGGGTACTACGAGCAGTACTTC.

The CDR3 nucleotides read TGTGCCAGCAGTTTAAAGGGACAGGGGATCTCTGGGGCCAACGTCCTGACTTTC. Residues: CASSLKGQGISGANVLTF. V is TRBV12-3 or TRBV12-4 and J is TRBJ2-6; 10 nucleotides line up with TRBD1. The CDR3 sequence is 18 residues long. V trimming: 2 bases; J trimming: 0 bases; junction bases outside the gene matches: 4.

The chain employs TRBV5-1 and TRBJ2-3; maybe TRBD2 (5 bases). V lost 1 base to trimming and J lost 2 bases, with 11 bases between them. The CDR3 has 15 amino acids. Germline assignment: CDR1 SGHRS and CDR2 YFSETQ. CDR3 in amino acids: CASSLQTGNTDTQYF. The CDR3 DNA reads TGCGCCAGCAGCTTGCAAACGGGGAACACAGATACGCAGTATTTT.

In its sample, this clonotype was seen a few times. The chain links TRBV7-9 to TRBJ2-1; D may be TRBD1 (6 bases). The germline V gene encodes CDR1 SEHNR and CDR2 FQNEAQ (reference sequence). The V and J ends lost 0 bases and 4 bases respectively, with 10 bases between them. CDR3 length equals 15 residues. For the CDR3, the DNA is TGTGCCAGCAGCTTAGCGCAGGGGATTTACAATGAGCAGTTCTTC. Translating gives CASSLAQGIYNEQFF.

This rearrangement joins TRBV12-3 or TRBV12-4 to TRBJ2-5; TRBD1 matches at 8 bases. This CDR3 region has 12 residues. With V trimmed by 3 bases and J by 9 bases, 3 bases remained unmatched. CDR3 protein: CASSLDRVAQYF. The CDR3, as DNA: TGTGCCAGCAGTTTGGACAGGGTTGCCCAGTACTTC.

The J gene is TRBJ2-6, the V gene TRBV2; 11 bases map to TRBD1. CDR3 length: 16 amino acids. CDR1 is SNHLY, CDR2 FYNNEI, per germline. After removal of 6 bases from V and 3 bases from J, the junction contained 4 bases not matched to a gene. CDR3 amino acids: CASRGQGAFGANVLTF. DNA of the CDR3: TGTGCCAGCAGAGGACAGGGGGCCTTTGGGGCCAACGTCCTGACTTTC. The full variable domain, with the rest looked up from reference TRBV2 and TRBJ2-6, is EPEVTQTPSHQVTQMGQEVILRCVPISNHLYFYWYRQILGQKVEFLVSFYNNEISEKSEIFDDQFSVERPDGSNFTLKIRSTKLEDSAMYFCASRGQGAFGANVLTFGAGSRLTVL.

The chain is built from TRBV19 and TRBJ2-3; 12 nucleotides align to TRBD2. Per the germline V gene, CDR1 is LNHDA and CDR2 is SQIVND (reference sequence). The CDR3 sequence is 17 residues long. V shed 1 base, J shed 0 bases, and the junction held 2 bases outside the gene matches. CDR3 coding DNA: TGTGCCAGTAGTATAGTGGGGACTAGCGGGAGCACAGATACGCAGTATTTT. The encoded protein is CASSIVGTSGSTDTQYF.

The chain has TRBV28 and TRBJ2-1; D gene ambiguous. Germline-derived CDR1 and CDR2 are MDHEN and SYDVKM. V was pared by 6 bases and J by 8 bases, with 8 bases between. The CDR3 has 11 amino acids. The CDR3 coding sequence is TGTGCCAGCAGCCCCAGGCATGAGCAGTTCTTC. It specifies CASSPRHEQFF.

This clonotype was found a few times. The CDR3 DNA follows: TGTGCCAGCAGTCCACAGGGGGCGAATTCACCCCTCCACTTT. Amino acid sequence: CASSPQGANSPLHF. This sequence joins TRBV6-4 and TRBJ1-6; 9 nucleotides line up with TRBD1. The ends lost 5 bases at V and 7 bases at J; junction bases unmatched: 3. The CDR3 totals 14 residues. From germline, CDR1 is MRHNA and CDR2 SNTAGT.

This clonotype was seen only a few times. This chain links TRBV2 with TRBJ2-3, with 10 bases aligning to TRBD2. Losses at the gene ends were 2 bases for V and 1 base for J; bases not matched to a gene: 15. The germline V gene has CDR1 SNHLY and CDR2 FYNNEI. CDR3 length equals 20 residues. CDR3 residues: CASSETRRLAGRSGTDTQYF. DNA of the CDR3: TGTGCCAGCAGTGAAACAAGGAGACTAGCGGGCCGCTCCGGCACAGATACGCAGTATTTT. Looking up the rest from reference TRBV2 and TRBJ2-3 gives the full variable domain: EPEVTQTPSHQVTQMGQEVILRCVPISNHLYFYWYRQILGQKVEFLVSFYNNEISEKSEIFDDQFSVERPDGSNFTLKIRSTKLEDSAMYFCASSETRRLAGRSGTDTQYFGPGTRLTVL.

This clonotype was detected many times. The chain links TRBV20-1 to TRBJ2-7; 8 nucleotides agree with TRBD1. Germline CDR1 is DFQATT and CDR2 is SNEGSKA (reference sequence). CDR3 length equals 18 residues. V was pared by 1 base and J by 3 bases, with 17 bases of the junction left unmatched. This chain's CDR3 is CSARAISTGVNSFYEQYV. The DNA for the CDR3 is TGCAGTGCTAGAGCCATATCGACAGGGGTAAACTCATTCTACGAGCAGTACGTC.

This clonotype was picked up a small number of times. The rearrangement links TRBV5-1 to TRBJ2-5, with 9 bases aligning to TRBD1. CDR3 size: 16 residues. J gave up 3 bases and V 0 bases, and 6 bases lay outside the gene matches. The germline gives CDR1 SGHRS, CDR2 YFSETQ. The DNA of the CDR3 is TGCGCCAGCAGCTTGGGTAACAGGGGGCGTGAAGAGACCCAGTACTTC. Protein sequence: CASSLGNRGREETQYF.

This clonotype was recorded at least ten times. J is TRBJ2-1 and V is TRBV5-1; D may be TRBD1 (6 bases). Trimming stripped 1 base from V and 7 bases from J, with 15 bases between. Germline V gene data show CDR1 as SGHRS and CDR2 as YFSETQ. CDR3 size: 15 residues. CDR3 region: CASSLTGTGLNEQFF. In DNA form, the CDR3 reads TGCGCCAGCAGCTTGACAGGGACCGGGTTGAATGAGCAGTTCTTC.